Listed here are 31 T cell receptor beta chains from one sample, sequenced in a study of immune evolution from preneoplasia to lung adenocarcinoma. Assay: immunoSEQ multiplex PCR; the TCRdb copy retains only in-frame clones and omits some. This sample has several thousand clones; roughly 80% occur once, and the top ten carry more than 6.5%. Sample: FFPE minimally invasive lung adenocarcinoma tissue. The source of these receptors is a person over 45 with lung adenocarcinoma.

V gene TRBV11-2 combines with J gene TRBJ1-3; unclear D gene. Germline loops: CDR1 SGHAT, CDR2 FQNNGV. V was clipped by 3 bases and J by 4 bases, with 10 bases between them. The CDR3 length is 14 residues. The CDR3 DNA sequence: TGTGCCAGCAGCTTCGTAGGGATGGGAAACACCATATATTTT. The encoded protein is CASSFVGMGNTIYF.

This clone was recorded a few times. Germline is not matched at one junction end, which may reflect a read error. V gene TRBV5-4 combines with J gene TRBJ2-5, with D possibly being TRBD1 or TRBD2 (5 bases each). The CDR3 runs to 13 residues. Germline CDR1 and CDR2: SGHNT and YYREEE (reference sequence). The CDR3 DNA reads TGTGCCAGCAGGTTGGGGACGTCAGAGACCCAGTACTTC. As protein: CASRLGTSETQYF.

This clone came up once. The rearrangement uses TRBV9 and TRBJ2-7; TRBD1 matches 10 bases. V was pared by 0 bases and J by 3 bases, with 3 bases of the junction left unmatched. The germline V gene encodes CDR1 SGDLS and CDR2 YYNGEE. This CDR3 is 15 amino acids long. In DNA, the CDR3 is TGTGCCAGCAGCGTAGCCGGGACAGGGGTCTACGAGCAGTACTTC. It specifies CASSVAGTGVYEQYF.

The rearrangement uses TRBV11-1 and TRBJ1-1; D not certain. Germline CDR1 reads SGHAT; CDR2 reads FQDESV (reference sequence). Trimming cost V 2 bases and J 5 bases, with 15 bases left between them. The CDR3 runs to 15 residues. CDR3 DNA: TGTGCCAGCAGCTTAAGTTCCGGGGTAGGGACTGAAGCTTTCTTT. Protein product: CASSLSSGVGTEAFF. The whole variable domain, filled in from reference TRBV11-1 and TRBJ1-1, reads EAEVAQSPRYKITEKSQAVAFWCDPISGHATLYWYRQILGQGPELLVQFQDESVVDDSQLPKDRFSAERLKGVDSTLKIQPAELGDSAMYLCASSLSSGVGTEAFFGQGTRLTVV.

This chain connects TRBV27 to TRBJ1-1; D not certain. CDR3 size: 14 residues. Germline V CDR1 and CDR2: MNHEY, SMNVEV (reference sequence). Trimming removed 2 bases from V and 4 bases from J, with 11 bases in between. DNA for the CDR3: TGTGCCAGCAGTTTAACGAGGGCTGGCACTGAAGCTTTCTTT. It encodes CASSLTRAGTEAFF.

This clone turned up a few times. The chain combines TRBV11-1 with TRBJ2-7; 9 bases map to TRBD2. Germline V gene sequence: CDR1 SGHAT, CDR2 FQDESV (reference sequence). The CDR3 sequence is 16 residues long. The V and J ends lost 0 bases and 4 bases, in that order; junction bases with no gene match: 7. CDR3 nucleotides: TGTGCCAGCAGCTTAGCGATTAGCGGGAGCTCATACGAGCAGTACTTC. Its translation is CASSLAISGSSYEQYF.

This rearrangement joins TRBV7-2 to TRBJ2-3; D tentatively fits TRBD1 or TRBD2 (5 bases each). V lost 1 base and J 2 bases, leaving 13 bases between the germline ends. The CDR3 sequence is 16 residues long. Germline lookup yields CDR1 SGHTA and CDR2 FQGNSA. The CDR3 coding sequence is TGTGCCAGCAGCTTAGGCAGGGACGTGATCACAGATACGCAGTATTTT. Its translation is CASSLGRDVITDTQYF.

This clone has a handful of counts. The chain links TRBV7-3 to TRBJ2-7, with D hard to call. The V end was cut by 0 bases, the J end by 2 bases, with 11 bases between. The germline gives CDR1 SGHTA, CDR2 FQGTGA. CDR3 size: 15 residues. The CDR3 spells CASSLTGAGTYEQYF. DNA for the CDR3: TGTGCCAGCAGCTTAACTGGAGCAGGAACCTACGAGCAGTACTTC.

V usage is TRBV4-1 and J usage is TRBJ2-5; D is tentatively TRBD1 or TRBD2 (6 bases each). The ends were cut back, 0 bases at V and 9 bases at J, with 20 bases in the middle. The CDR3 sequence is 16 residues long. Germline V gene sequence: CDR1 MGHRA, CDR2 YSYEKL. The CDR3 is CASSQDVGGRRQAQYF. The CDR3 coding sequence is TGCGCCAGCAGCCAAGATGTGGGGGGCCGCCGTCAGGCCCAGTACTTC.

J is TRBJ2-7 and V is TRBV7-6; D is ambiguous. Germline CDR1 SGHVS, CDR2 FNYEAQ. The CDR3 runs to 15 residues. Trimming removed 2 bases from V and 0 bases from J, with 11 bases in between. CDR3 loop: CASSLSVEYSYEQYF. The DNA of the CDR3 is TGTGCCAGCAGCTTAAGCGTTGAGTACTCCTACGAGCAGTACTTC.

There are a few counts of this clone. The chain employs TRBV28 and TRBJ2-3, with 7 bases matching TRBD2. Trimming at V came to 3 bases and at J to 2 bases, leaving 5 bases not matched to a gene. Germline V gives CDR1 MDHEN, CDR2 SYDVKM. This CDR3 has 15 residues. For the CDR3, the DNA is TGTGCCAGCAGTTTGCCTAGCGGCCTCACAGATACGCAGTATTTT. Its translation: CASSLPSGLTDTQYF. Full variable domain (outside the CDR3, taken from reference TRBV28 and TRBJ2-3): DVKVTQSSRYLVKRTGEKVFLECVQDMDHENMFWYRQDPGLGLRLIYFSYDVKMKEKGDIPEGYSVSREKKERFSLILESASTNQTSMYLCASSLPSGLTDTQYFGPGTRLTVL.

The CDR3 here is CASRQSSQGDTEAFF. In DNA, the CDR3 is TGTGCCAGCAGACAGAGTAGCCAGGGAGACACTGAAGCTTTCTTT. The chain carries TRBV5-5 and TRBJ1-1; perhaps TRBD1 as D (5 bases). CDR3 length equals 15 residues. Germline assignment: CDR1 SGHKS and CDR2 YYEKEE (reference sequence). V shed 5 bases and J shed 3 bases, with 17 bases lying between them.

The V gene is TRBV15, the J gene TRBJ2-1; 12 bases align to TRBD2. Germline-derived CDR1 and CDR2 are LNHNV and YYDKDF (reference sequence). After removal of 4 bases from V and 9 bases from J, the junction contained 10 bases not matched to a gene. The CDR3 extends over 16 amino acids. In DNA form, the CDR3 reads TGTGCCACCAGCACCTTGACTAGCGGGAGAGGGGGTGAGCAGTTCTTC. Its translation is CATSTLTSGRGGEQFF.

Note on this clone: A read error may produce the germline difference seen at one junction end. The V call is TRBV27, the J call TRBJ2-1, with 8 bases that match TRBD2. The length of the CDR3 is 16 residues. The germline gives CDR1 MNHEY, CDR2 SMNVEV (reference sequence). CDR3 in DNA: TGTGCCAGCAATTTAAGACTAGCGAGCCCCTACAATGAGCAGTTCTTC. Residues: CASNLRLASPYNEQFF.

The chain uses TRBV30 and TRBJ1-2, with D maybe TRBD1 (6 bases). There are 14 residues in the CDR3. Germline V lookup: CDR1 GTSNPN, CDR2 SVGIG (reference sequence). Between the trimmed V and J ends, which lost 0 bases and 8 bases, there was a span of 16 bases. The CDR3 DNA sequence: TGTGCCTGGAGTGTAATGGGGGGGCTAAGGGGCTACACCTTC. Protein sequence: CAWSVMGGLRGYTF.

This rearrangement joins TRBV10-1 to TRBJ2-3; D could derive from TRBD1 or TRBD2 (6 bases each). CDR1 is WNHNN and CDR2 is SYGVQD in the germline V gene (reference sequence). This CDR3 region has 14 residues. Deletions cut 3 bases from V and 3 bases from J, with 10 bases between. This CDR3 is CASSDGGATDTQYF. The CDR3 DNA reads TGCGCCAGCAGTGACGGGGGCGCAACAGATACGCAGTATTTT.

V gene TRBV10-3 combines with J gene TRBJ2-7, with D possibly TRBD1 on 6 matching bases. The CDR3 has 15 residues. Trimming shortened V by 8 bases and J by 1 base, and 18 bases separated the two germline ends. Germline CDR1 and CDR2: ENHRY and SYGVKD. The CDR3 sequence is CAIGQSEGLSYEQYF. The DNA of the CDR3 is TGTGCCATCGGACAGAGCGAGGGCCTATCCTACGAGCAGTACTTC.

The chain joins TRBV2 to TRBJ2-6; D is ambiguous. Trimming pared 2 bases from V and 0 bases from J, leaving 5 bases between. Looked up from germline, CDR1 is SNHLY and CDR2 is FYNNEI. The CDR3 is 15 residues long. CDR3 region: CASSESSSGANVLTF. The CDR3 bases are TGTGCCAGCAGTGAATCGAGCTCTGGGGCCAACGTCCTGACTTTC. The entire variable domain, with the rest obtained from reference TRBV2 and TRBJ2-6, is as follows: EPEVTQTPSHQVTQMGQEVILRCVPISNHLYFYWYRQILGQKVEFLVSFYNNEISEKSEIFDDQFSVERPDGSNFTLKIRSTKLEDSAMYFCASSESSSGANVLTFGAGSRLTVL.

This chain connects TRBV9 to TRBJ2-3; 8 bases are shared with TRBD2. Germline lookup yields CDR1 SGDLS and CDR2 YYNGEE. The CDR3 sequence is 17 residues long. Trimming removed 2 bases from V and 2 bases from J; junction bases left unmatched: 10. The CDR3, as DNA: TGTGCCAGCAGCGTCCTACTTAGCGGGGTTGACACAGATACGCAGTATTTT. It encodes CASSVLLSGVDTDTQYF.

The rearrangement uses TRBV5-1 and TRBJ2-5; 10 bases fit TRBD2. The CDR3 length is 18 residues. The germline V gene encodes CDR1 SGHRS and CDR2 YFSETQ. V dropped 0 bases and J dropped 4; count of bases not matched to a gene: 12. DNA for the CDR3: TGCGCCAGCAGCTTGGGTTTAGTAGCGGGGGGCCCGGGAGAGACCCAGTACTTC. This codes for CASSLGLVAGGPGETQYF.

This clone is deemed medium-sized (0.01 to 0.1%). The chain links TRBV5-1 to TRBJ1-2; weak D call: TRBD1 (5 bases). Trimming pared 1 base from V and 4 bases from J, leaving 8 bases between. Germline-derived CDR1 and CDR2 are SGHRS and YFSETQ. This CDR3 is 13 amino acids long. The CDR3 protein is CASSLTDTYGYTF. The CDR3 DNA sequence: TGCGCCAGCAGCTTGACGGACACCTATGGCTACACCTTC.

The chain links TRBV27 to TRBJ2-1; D assignment may be TRBD1 or TRBD2 (5 bases each). In germline, CDR1 is MNHEY, CDR2 SMNVEV (reference sequence). The V and J ends lost 10 bases and 0 bases respectively, with 13 bases between them. This CDR3 spans 14 amino acids. The CDR3 bases are TGTGCCACGAGAGGGGTAGACTCCTACAATGAGCAGTTCTTC. The encoded protein is CATRGVDSYNEQFF.

The table lists this clone with a count of one. In nucleotides, the CDR3 is TGTGCCAGTAGGCCACAGGATTCCAGCTCCTATAATTCACCCCTCCACTTT. Translation gives CASRPQDSSSYNSPLHF. The chain joins TRBV19 to TRBJ1-6, with D possibly matching TRBD1 (5 bases). The CDR3 length is 17 residues. Trimming took off 6 bases at V and 0 bases at J, with 15 bases between the two ends. CDR1 and CDR2 from the germline V gene are LNHDA and SQIVND (reference sequence). The variable domain in full, completed from reference TRBV19 and TRBJ1-6, reads DGGITQSPKYLFRKEGQNVTLSCEQNLNHDAMYWYRQDPGQGLRLIYYSQIVNDFQKGDIAEGYSVSREKKESFPLTVTSAQKNPTAFYLCASRPQDSSSYNSPLHFGNGTRLTVT.

The CDR3 region has the DNA TGCGCCAGCAGTGAGGGAGGACTAGCGGGGGGGCCGAATGAGCAGTTCTTC. The encoded protein is CASSEGGLAGGPNEQFF. The V and J genes are TRBV10-2 and TRBJ2-1; 15 bases map to TRBD2. The CDR3 sequence is 17 residues long. V shed 2 bases and J 7 bases; nucleotides not matched to a gene: 6. From germline, CDR1 is WSHSY and CDR2 SAAADI.

This chain joins TRBV7-3 and TRBJ2-1; D is possibly TRBD1 (5 bases). Trimming stripped 8 bases from V and 5 bases from J, with 13 bases between. Germline CDR1 is SGHTA and CDR2 is FQGTGA. The CDR3 runs 13 residues. CDR3: CASAETDNNEQFF. As DNA, the CDR3 is TGTGCCAGCGCAGAGACAGACAACAATGAGCAGTTCTTC.

The J gene is TRBJ2-1, the V gene TRBV10-1, with D tentatively TRBD1 (6 bases). The V gene's germline CDR1 is WNHNN and CDR2 SYGVQD (reference sequence). The CDR3 runs 13 residues. The V gene lost 6 bases and the J gene lost 5 bases, with 11 bases spanning the gap. Here the CDR3 DNA reads TGCGCCAGCAGATCGGGACAAAACAATGAGCAGTTCTTC. This sequence encodes CASRSGQNNEQFF.

The chain couples TRBV4-1 to TRBJ2-2; tentatively, D is TRBD2 (6 bases). This CDR3 contains 15 residues. Germline lookup yields CDR1 MGHRA and CDR2 YSYEKL. Trimming left V 4 bases short and J 6 bases short, with 15 bases between. The CDR3 nucleotides are TGCGCCAGCAGCCCCCCGGGATGGAGGGCCGGGGAGCTGTTTTTT. As protein: CASSPPGWRAGELFF.

V is TRBV30 and J is TRBJ2-4; D may match TRBD1 or TRBD2 (5 bases each). Germline V gene sequence: CDR1 GTSNPN, CDR2 SVGIG (reference sequence). The CDR3 has 15 amino acids. The ends were cut back, 4 bases at V and 0 bases at J, with 13 bases in the middle. CDR3 amino acids: CAWTPQGVAKNIQYF. The DNA of the CDR3 is TGTGCCTGGACTCCCCAGGGAGTAGCCAAAAACATTCAGTACTTC.

This chain connects TRBV10-3 to TRBJ1-5, with D tentatively TRBD1 (6 bases). Trimming cost V 5 bases and J 9 bases, with 14 bases left between them. From germline, CDR1 is ENHRY and CDR2 SYGVKD. This CDR3 region has 13 residues. CDR3 coding DNA: TGTGCCATCAGTACCGACAGGTCTTGGCCCCAGCATTTT. This encodes CAISTDRSWPQHF.

The sample holds a few counts of this clone. J is TRBJ2-1 and V is TRBV18, with 9 bases fitting TRBD1. V shed 1 base, J shed 7 bases, and the junction held 5 bases outside the gene matches. CDR3 length equals 15 residues. Looked up from germline, CDR1 is KGHSH and CDR2 is LQKENI. The CDR3 loop reads CASSPRGQGENEQFF. The CDR3 DNA is TGTGCCAGCTCACCACGGGGACAGGGTGAAAATGAGCAGTTCTTC.

The chain couples TRBV19 to TRBJ1-3, with unresolved D. The CDR3 has 15 amino acids. CDR1 is LNHDA and CDR2 is SQIVND in the germline V gene (reference sequence). V shed 4 bases and J shed 4 bases, with 14 bases lying between them. The CDR3 reads CASSKDRSLGNTIYF. The CDR3 DNA follows: TGTGCCAGTAGTAAGGACCGCTCTCTGGGAAACACCATATATTTT.